This record looks at one T cell receptor beta chain sequence and its context. Per the original data handling: Cell counts per sample came from amplifying reference gene primers. The assay was immunoSEQ multiplex PCR, and TCRdb's table has in-frame clones only and misses some. The V and J calls and clone size are taken from that table; D and trimming were inferred from the DNA. There are about 150,000 clones in the sample; just over 85% occur only once, and roughly 3.9% lies in the top ten. Cohort 3 donors were reported recovered after two negative PCRs, clearance, or symptom resolution. This specimen belongs to a study of blood T cell repertoires in COVID-19. At the level of the study: COVID-19 samples, acute and convalescent, were from the United States, Italy and Spain.

The germline gives CDR1 SGHTA, CDR2 FQGTGA. This CDR3 has 13 residues. The germline V and J ends were trimmed by 10 bases and 7 bases, with 19 bases remaining between them. The rearrangement uses TRBV7-3 and TRBJ2-5; no definite D call. The TCR originated in a man over 45 who had recovered from COVID-19. The sequenced material came from PBMCs or T cells enriched from blood (not recorded which). CDR3 nucleotide sequence: TGTGCCACCCCCGAGCACAAGGCAGGGACCCAGTACTTC. The encoded protein is CATPEHKAGTQYF.